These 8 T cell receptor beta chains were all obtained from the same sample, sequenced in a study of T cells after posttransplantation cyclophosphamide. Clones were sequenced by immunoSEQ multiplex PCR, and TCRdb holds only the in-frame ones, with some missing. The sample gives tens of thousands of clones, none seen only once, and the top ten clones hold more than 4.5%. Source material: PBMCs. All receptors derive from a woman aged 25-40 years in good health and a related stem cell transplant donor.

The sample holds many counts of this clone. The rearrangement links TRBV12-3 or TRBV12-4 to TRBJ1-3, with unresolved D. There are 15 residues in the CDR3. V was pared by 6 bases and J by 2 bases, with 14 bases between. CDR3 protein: CASSSSQVPGNTIYF. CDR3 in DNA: TGTGCCAGCAGCTCCTCTCAGGTGCCTGGAAACACCATATATTTT.

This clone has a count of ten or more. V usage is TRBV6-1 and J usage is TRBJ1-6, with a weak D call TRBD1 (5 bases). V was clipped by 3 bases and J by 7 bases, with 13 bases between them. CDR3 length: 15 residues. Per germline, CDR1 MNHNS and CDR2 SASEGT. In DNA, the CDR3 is TGTGCCAGCAGTGAGGTGGAGGAGGGGAATTCACCCCTCCACTTT. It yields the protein CASSEVEEGNSPLHF.

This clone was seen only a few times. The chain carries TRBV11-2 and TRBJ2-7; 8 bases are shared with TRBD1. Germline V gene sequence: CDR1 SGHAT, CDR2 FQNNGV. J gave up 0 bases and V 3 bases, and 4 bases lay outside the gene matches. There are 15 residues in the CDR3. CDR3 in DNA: TGTGCCAGCAGCTTGTGGGACAGGAGCTCCTACGAGCAGTACTTC. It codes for CASSLWDRSSYEQYF. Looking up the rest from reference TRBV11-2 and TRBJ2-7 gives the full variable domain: EAGVAQSPRYKIIEKRQSVAFWCNPISGHATLYWYQQILGQGPKLLIQFQNNGVVDDSQLPKDRFSAERLKGVDSTLKIQPAKLEDSAVYLCASSLWDRSSYEQYFGPGTRLTVT.

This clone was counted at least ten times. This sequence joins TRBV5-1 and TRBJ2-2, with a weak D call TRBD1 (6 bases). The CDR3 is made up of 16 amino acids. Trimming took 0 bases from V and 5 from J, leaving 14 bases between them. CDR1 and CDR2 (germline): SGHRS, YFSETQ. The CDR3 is CASSLDGRGTTGELFF. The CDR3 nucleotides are TGCGCCAGCAGCTTGGACGGCAGGGGTACTACCGGGGAGCTGTTTTTT.

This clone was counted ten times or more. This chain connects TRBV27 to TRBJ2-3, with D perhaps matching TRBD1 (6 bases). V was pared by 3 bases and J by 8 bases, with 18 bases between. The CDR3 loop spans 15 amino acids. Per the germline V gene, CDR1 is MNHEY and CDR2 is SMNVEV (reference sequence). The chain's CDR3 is CASSFGGKQDSTQYF. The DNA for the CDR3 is TGTGCCAGCAGTTTTGGGGGAAAGCAGGACAGTACGCAGTATTTT.

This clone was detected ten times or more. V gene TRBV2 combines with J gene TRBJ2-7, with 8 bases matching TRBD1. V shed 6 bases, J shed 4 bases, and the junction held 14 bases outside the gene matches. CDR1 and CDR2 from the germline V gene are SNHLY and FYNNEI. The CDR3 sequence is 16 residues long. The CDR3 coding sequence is TGTGCCAGCAGGTCCAGGACAGGGTTGGGCTATTACGAGCAGTACTTC. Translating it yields CASRSRTGLGYYEQYF.

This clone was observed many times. The CDR3 loop is CAISGGQQSSYEQYF. Here the CDR3 DNA reads TGTGCCATCAGTGGGGGACAGCAGAGCTCCTACGAGCAGTACTTC. The chain joins TRBV10-3 to TRBJ2-7, with TRBD1 matching 7 bases. The CDR3 runs to 15 residues. V was pared by 4 bases and J by 0 bases, with 6 bases of the junction left unmatched. Germline V gene sequence: CDR1 ENHRY, CDR2 SYGVKD.

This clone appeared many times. The CDR3 loop is CASRGQGKSDYEQYF. The CDR3 bases are TGTGCCAGCAGGGGACAGGGAAAGTCCGACTACGAGCAGTACTTC. The chain couples TRBV6-5 to TRBJ2-7; 9 bases line up with TRBD1. The CDR3 length is 15 residues. The ends lost 6 bases at V and 3 bases at J; junction bases unmatched: 9. CDR1 is MNHEY, CDR2 SVGAGI, per germline.